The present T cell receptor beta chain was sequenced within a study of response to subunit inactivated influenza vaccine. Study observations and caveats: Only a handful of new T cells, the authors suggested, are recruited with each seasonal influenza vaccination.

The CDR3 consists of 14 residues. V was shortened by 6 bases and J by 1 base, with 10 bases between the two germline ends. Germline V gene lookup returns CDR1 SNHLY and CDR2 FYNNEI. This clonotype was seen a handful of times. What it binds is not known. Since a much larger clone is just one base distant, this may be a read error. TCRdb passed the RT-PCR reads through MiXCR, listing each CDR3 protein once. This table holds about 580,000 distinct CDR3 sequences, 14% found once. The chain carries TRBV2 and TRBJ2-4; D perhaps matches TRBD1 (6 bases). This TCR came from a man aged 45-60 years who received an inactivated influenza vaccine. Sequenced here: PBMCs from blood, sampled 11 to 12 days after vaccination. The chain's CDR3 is CASSQGLAKNIQYF. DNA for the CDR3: TGTGCCAGCAGCCAGGGGCTGGCCAAAAACATTCAGTACTTC.